These 11 T cell receptor beta chains share one sample of origin, sequenced in a study of blood T cell repertoires in COVID-19. Sequencing used immunoSEQ multiplex PCR; TCRdb keeps in-frame clones, though not all of them. The table records about 270,000 clones, about 89% of them present only once. Sequenced material: peripheral blood. The receptor set was obtained from a man aged 35 to 55 with active or convalescent COVID-19.

This chain connects TRBV9 to TRBJ2-1; 8 bases are shared with TRBD1. In germline, CDR1 is SGDLS, CDR2 YYNGEE. After removal of 3 bases from V and 4 bases from J, the junction contained 6 bases not matched to a gene. The CDR3 spans 15 residues. CDR3 sequence reads: CASSAQDREYNEQFF. CDR3 coding DNA: TGTGCCAGCAGCGCACAGGACAGGGAGTACAATGAGCAGTTCTTC.

The chain links TRBV2 to TRBJ2-3; possible D gene TRBD2, 6 bases. The CDR3 contains 17 residues. The V and J ends lost 6 bases and 4 bases respectively, with 23 bases between them. Germline V lookup: CDR1 SNHLY, CDR2 FYNNEI. The CDR3 loop reads CASSGDSRQLSPDTQYF. The CDR3 DNA reads TGTGCCAGCAGCGGGGACTCGCGCCAACTCTCCCCAGATACGCAGTATTTT.

This clone was picked up a small number of times. V usage is TRBV28 and J usage is TRBJ1-6; TRBD1 matches 10 bases. Germline V gene data show CDR1 as MDHEN and CDR2 as SYDVKM. The V and J ends lost 1 base and 8 bases, in that order; junction bases with no gene match: 5. The CDR3 is made up of 16 amino acids. The DNA of the CDR3 is TGTGCCAGCAGTTTATACGCCGGGACAGGGGATTCACCCCTCCACTTT. Its translation: CASSLYAGTGDSPLHF. The variable domain in full, with the rest retrieved from reference TRBV28 and TRBJ1-6, is DVKVTQSSRYLVKRTGEKVFLECVQDMDHENMFWYRQDPGLGLRLIYFSYDVKMKEKGDIPEGYSVSREKKERFSLILESASTNQTSMYLCASSLYAGTGDSPLHFGNGTRLTVT.

CDR3 bases: TGTGCCTGGAGTGCCAGGTTACGCACTGAAGCTTTCTTT. It specifies CAWSARLRTEAFF. The gene calls are TRBV30 and TRBJ1-1; D is unclear. In germline, CDR1 is GTSNPN, CDR2 SVGIG (reference sequence). V was cut by 1 base and J by 4 bases, with 10 bases left in between. This CDR3 is built from 13 residues.

The genes are TRBV15 and TRBJ1-3; D is unresolved. The CDR3 loop spans 14 amino acids. Trimming removed 8 bases from V and 2 bases from J, with 13 bases in between. Germline V gene lookup returns CDR1 LNHNV and CDR2 YYDKDF (reference sequence). The CDR3 bases are TGTGCCACCGGGGAGCCGGGCGCTGGAAACACCATATATTTT. Translated: CATGEPGAGNTIYF.

The CDR3 sequence: CASRSQGENTGELFF. For the CDR3, the DNA is TGTGCCAGTAGATCCCAGGGGGAGAACACCGGGGAGCTGTTTTTT. This chain joins TRBV19 and TRBJ2-2; 7 nucleotides align to TRBD1. V gave up 6 bases and J gave up 1 base; unmatched junction bases: 5. CDR1 and CDR2 from the germline V gene are LNHDA and SQIVND (reference sequence). This CDR3 is built from 15 residues.

The chain uses TRBV5-6 and TRBJ2-2, with D possibly being TRBD1 (6 bases). The CDR3 is 14 amino acids. The germline gives CDR1 SGHDT, CDR2 YYEEEE. Trimming left V 3 bases short and J 3 bases short, with 9 bases between. The CDR3 region has the DNA TGTGCCAGCAGCTCTTGGACAGACACCGGGGAGCTGTTTTTT. This gives the protein CASSSWTDTGELFF.

This clone was seen just once. The chain links TRBV2 to TRBJ2-2; D is unresolved. Trimming shortened V by 7 bases and J by 1 base, and 13 bases separated the two germline ends. CDR1 and CDR2 (germline): SNHLY, FYNNEI. The length of the CDR3 is 15 residues. CDR3 in DNA: TGTGCCAGCAAAATAAATCCTCTGAACACCGGGGAGCTGTTTTTT. Translated, it gives CASKINPLNTGELFF.

This chain links TRBV5-1 with TRBJ1-2; 8 bases are shared with TRBD1. The V gene end was trimmed by 5 bases and the J gene end by 0 bases; junction bases not matched to a gene: 6. Germline V gene sequence: CDR1 SGHRS, CDR2 YFSETQ. This CDR3 is built from 15 residues. CDR3 DNA sequence: TGCGCCAGCAGTCCGACAGGGGATGCTAACTATGGCTACACCTTC. This codes for CASSPTGDANYGYTF.

As DNA, the CDR3 is TGTGCCAGTAGTAGGGACAGGGGGCTTTCAGCCTATGGCTACACCTTC. As protein: CASSRDRGLSAYGYTF. The chain uses TRBV19 and TRBJ1-2; 12 bases align to TRBD1. CDR3 length: 16 amino acids. V lost 4 bases and J lost 4; bases outside the gene matches: 7. Germline V gene data show CDR1 as LNHDA and CDR2 as SQIVND (reference sequence).

This chain uses TRBV27 with TRBJ2-5; D ambiguous. CDR1 MNHEY and CDR2 SMNVEV come from the germline V gene (reference sequence). V was pared by 4 bases and J by 0 bases, with 6 bases between. The CDR3 is made up of 13 amino acids. The DNA of the CDR3 is TGTGCCAGCAGTTCCCGGTACCAAGAGACCCAGTACTTC. Its protein product is CASSSRYQETQYF.